This is a list of T cell receptor beta chains from one sample in a study of blood T cell repertoires in COVID-19. The assay was immunoSEQ multiplex PCR, and TCRdb's table has in-frame clones only and misses some. The sample lists under 250,000 clones, 85% to 90% occurring once. The sequencing sample was made of peripheral blood. The receptors were sampled from a man aged 30 to 45 with COVID-19, enrolled during active disease. CDR3s include the opening cysteine and the closing phenylalanine or tryptophan. A D gene is named only where the DNA matches it firmly. Size is stated for part of the rows, as once, few or many counts, or as a class when the clone is expanded.

d_call clone_size j_call v_call cdr3_aa cdr3_nt
TRBD1 . TRBJ2-7 TRBV5-6 CASSFFAGSFGQETYEQYF TGTGCCAGCAGCTTTTTTGCGGGTTCGTTCGGACAGGAGACCTACGAGCAGTACTTC
TRBD1 . TRBJ1-2 TRBV7-2 CASSQGGPQNYGYTF TGTGCCAGCAGCCAGGGGGGCCCTCAGAACTATGGCTACACCTTC
. . TRBJ1-5 TRBV19 CASSIGTAGFNQPQHF TGTGCCAGTAGTATAGGTACAGCGGGCTTCAATCAGCCCCAGCATTTT
. . TRBJ1-2 TRBV4-3 CASSQDRLLRGYTF TGCGCCAGCAGCCAAGACAGGCTGTTAAGAGGCTACACCTTC
TRBD1 . TRBJ2-7 TRBV6-5 CASSSQTGVLSYEQYF TGTGCCAGCAGTTCCCAAACAGGGGTTCTCTCCTACGAGCAGTACTTC
TRBD2 . TRBJ2-7 TRBV18 CATTTWTSHEQYF TGTGCCACCACGACGTGGACTAGCCACGAGCAGTACTTC
TRBD1 . TRBJ2-1 TRBV27 CASSLWAGGSHEQFF TGTGCCAGCAGTTTATGGGCAGGGGGTTCCCATGAGCAGTTCTTC
TRBD2 . TRBJ2-1 TRBV9 CASSVDGGTYNEQFF TGTGCCAGCAGCGTAGACGGGGGGACTTACAATGAGCAGTTCTTC
. . TRBJ2-3 TRBV7-9 CASSLGQGTDTQYF TGTGCCAGCAGCTTGGGGCAGGGCACAGATACGCAGTATTTT
. . TRBJ2-6 TRBV7-9 CASNSGQGPGANVLTF TGTGCCAGCAACTCGGGCCAGGGGCCTGGGGCCAACGTCCTGACTTTC
TRBD1 . TRBJ1-6 TRBV30 CAWSIGTVNSPLHF TGTGCCTGGAGTATCGGGACAGTTAATTCACCCCTCCACTTT
TRBD1 . TRBJ1-1 TRBV6-2/TRBV6-3 CASSRGQGSTEAFF TGTGCCAGCAGCCGCGGACAGGGGAGCACTGAAGCTTTCTTT
TRBD1 . TRBJ2-1 TRBV7-3 CASSLRGPQGNEQFF TGTGCCAGCAGCTTGAGGGGGCCTCAGGGAAATGAGCAGTTCTTC
TRBD2 . TRBJ2-3 TRBV24-1 CATSDNRGGLNTQYF TGTGCCACCAGTGATAATCGGGGGGGCCTAAATACGCAGTATTTT
. . TRBJ2-7 TRBV5-1 CASSLTGLGEQYF TGCGCCAGCAGCTTGACAGGGTTGGGCGAGCAGTACTTC
. . TRBJ2-1 TRBV27 CASSFGYSRFF TGTGCCAGCAGTTTTGGTTATAGCAGGTTCTTC
TRBD1 . TRBJ1-5 TRBV29-1 CSVSTGGNQPQHF TGCAGCGTTTCGACAGGGGGCAATCAGCCCCAGCATTTT
TRBD1 . TRBJ1-2 TRBV19 CASKPGGIYGYTF TGTGCCAGTAAGCCAGGGGGGATCTATGGCTACACCTTC
TRBD1 . TRBJ1-1 TRBV7-2 CASSLSVGQGDVAEAFF TGTGCCAGCAGCTTAAGTGTAGGACAGGGGGATGTGGCTGAAGCTTTCTTT
TRBD1 few TRBJ2-2 TRBV7-2 CASSVGQGSTGELFF TGTGCCAGCAGCGTCGGACAGGGAAGCACCGGGGAGCTGTTTTTT
TRBD1 few TRBJ1-1 TRBV27 CASSLGRGRVNTEAFF TGTGCCAGCAGCCTCGGCAGGGGGCGCGTGAACACTGAAGCTTTCTTT
. . TRBJ2-2 TRBV7-2 CASSLNGDTGELFF TGTGCCAGCAGCTTAAACGGGGACACCGGGGAGCTGTTTTTT
TRBD1 . TRBJ1-2 TRBV29-1 CSVESSGGGYTF TGCAGCGTTGAGTCCTCAGGGGGAGGCTACACCTTC
TRBD1 . TRBJ1-2 TRBV5-5 CASSLVSGGGYTF TGTGCCAGCAGCTTGGTTTCAGGGGGCGGCTACACCTTC
TRBD1 . TRBJ1-1 TRBV28 CASSLPTGVNTEAFF TGTGCCAGCAGTTTACCGACAGGGGTGAACACTGAAGCTTTCTTT
. once TRBJ1-2 TRBV25-1 CASSPDRTNYGYTF TGTGCCAGCAGTCCCGACAGGACGAACTATGGCTACACCTTC
. . TRBJ2-5 TRBV12-5 CASGLGGETQYF TGTGCTAGTGGTTTAGGGGGAGAGACCCAGTACTTC
TRBD1 . TRBJ1-5 TRBV30 CAWNRRGLSSNQPQHF TGTGCCTGGAACCGCAGGGGGCTAAGTAGCAATCAGCCCCAGCATTTT
. . TRBJ1-1 TRBV5-4 CASSLANRDFEAFF TGTGCCAGCAGCTTGGCCAACAGGGATTTTGAAGCTTTCTTT
TRBD1 . TRBJ1-1 TRBV6-6 CASTSRDRYMNTEAFF TGTGCCAGCACCTCCCGGGACAGGTATATGAACACTGAAGCTTTCTTT